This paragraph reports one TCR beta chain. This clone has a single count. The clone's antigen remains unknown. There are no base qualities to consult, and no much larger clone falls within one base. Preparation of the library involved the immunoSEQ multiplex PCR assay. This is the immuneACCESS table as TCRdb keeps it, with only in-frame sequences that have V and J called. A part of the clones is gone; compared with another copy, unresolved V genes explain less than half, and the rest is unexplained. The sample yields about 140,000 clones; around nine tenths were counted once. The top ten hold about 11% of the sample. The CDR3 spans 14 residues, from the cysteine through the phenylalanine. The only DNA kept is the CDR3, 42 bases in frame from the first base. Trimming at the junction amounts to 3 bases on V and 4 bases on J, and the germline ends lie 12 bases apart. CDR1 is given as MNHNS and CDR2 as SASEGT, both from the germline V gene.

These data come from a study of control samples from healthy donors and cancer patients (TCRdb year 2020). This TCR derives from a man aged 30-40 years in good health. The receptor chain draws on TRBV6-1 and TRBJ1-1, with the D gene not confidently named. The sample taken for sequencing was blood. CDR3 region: CASSEDVGLTEAFF. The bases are TGTGCCAGCAGTGAGGATGTAGGGCTCACTGAAGCTTTCTTT.